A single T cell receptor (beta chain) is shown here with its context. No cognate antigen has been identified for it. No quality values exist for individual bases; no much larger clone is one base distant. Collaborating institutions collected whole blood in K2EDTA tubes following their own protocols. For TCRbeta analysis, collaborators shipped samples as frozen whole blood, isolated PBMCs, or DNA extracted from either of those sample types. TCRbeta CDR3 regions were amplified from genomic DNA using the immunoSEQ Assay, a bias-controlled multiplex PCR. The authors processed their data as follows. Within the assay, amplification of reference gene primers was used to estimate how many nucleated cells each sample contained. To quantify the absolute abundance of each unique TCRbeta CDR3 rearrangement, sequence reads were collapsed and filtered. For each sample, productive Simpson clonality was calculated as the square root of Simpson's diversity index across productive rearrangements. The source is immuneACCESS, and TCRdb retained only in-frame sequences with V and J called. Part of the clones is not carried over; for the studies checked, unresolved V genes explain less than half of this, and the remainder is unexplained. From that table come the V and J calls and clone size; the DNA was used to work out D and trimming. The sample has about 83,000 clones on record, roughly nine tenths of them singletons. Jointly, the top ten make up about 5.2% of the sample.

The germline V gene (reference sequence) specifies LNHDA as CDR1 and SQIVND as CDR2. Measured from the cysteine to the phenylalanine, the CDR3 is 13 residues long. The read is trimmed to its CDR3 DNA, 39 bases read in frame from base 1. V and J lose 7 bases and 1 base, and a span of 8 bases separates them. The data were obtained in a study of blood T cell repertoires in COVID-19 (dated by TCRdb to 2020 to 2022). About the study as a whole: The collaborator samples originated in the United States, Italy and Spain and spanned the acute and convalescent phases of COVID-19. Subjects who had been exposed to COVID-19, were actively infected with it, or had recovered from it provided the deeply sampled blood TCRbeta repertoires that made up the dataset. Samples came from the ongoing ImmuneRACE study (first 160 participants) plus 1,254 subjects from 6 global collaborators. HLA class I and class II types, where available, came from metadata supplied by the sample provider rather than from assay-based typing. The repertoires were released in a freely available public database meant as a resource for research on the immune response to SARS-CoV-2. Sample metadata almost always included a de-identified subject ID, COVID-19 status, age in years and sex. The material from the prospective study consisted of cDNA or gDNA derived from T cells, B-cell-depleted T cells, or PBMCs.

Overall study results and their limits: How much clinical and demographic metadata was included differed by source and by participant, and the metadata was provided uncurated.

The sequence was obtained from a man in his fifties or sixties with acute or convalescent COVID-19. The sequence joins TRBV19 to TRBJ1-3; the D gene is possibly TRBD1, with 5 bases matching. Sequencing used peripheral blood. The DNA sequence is TGTGCCAGTAAGACAGCGTCTGGAAACACCATATATTTT. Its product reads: CASKTASGNTIYF.